The clone carrying this T cell receptor (beta chain) was detected once. This entry is derived from a study of blood T cell repertoires in COVID-19. Assay: immunoSEQ multiplex PCR; the TCRdb copy retains only in-frame clones and omits some. In the table there are approximately 150,000 clones, 65% to 80% of which are singletons. This CDR3 is built from 13 residues. V lost 5 bases, J lost 2 bases, and 4 bases lay in between. CDR1 and CDR2 from the germline V gene are MDHEN and SYDVKM. Sequenced: peripheral blood. The sequence came from a man aged 60 to 69 with acute or convalescent COVID-19. The chain carries TRBV28 and TRBJ1-6; D is unclear. CDR3 sequence reads: CASSEAYNSPLHF. Written as DNA, the CDR3 is TGTGCCAGCAGTGAGGCCTATAATTCACCCCTCCACTTT.